This T cell receptor (beta chain) was sequenced during a study of CD4 T cells in relation to SARS-CoV-2 and coronaviruses. Study as a whole: The HLA restriction of the shared crossreactive spike epitopes was mapped.

Unexposed donor CD4+ T cells date from about 2011-2018, before the COVID-19 pandemic. Data came from immunoSEQ multiplex PCR; TCRdb stores just in-frame clones and leaves some out. There are about 60,000 clones in the sample; around 93% occur only once, and 0.13% to 0.15% lies in the top ten. CDR1 and CDR2 (germline): LGHNA, YNFKEQ. Trimming took 0 bases from V and 4 from J; bases not matched to a gene: 4. CDR3 length: 16 residues. Sequenced material: naive CD4+ T cells from PBMCs. Subset indicated: naive CD4+ T cells isolated by negative enrichment. V and J are TRBV4-2 and TRBJ2-1; 9 bases map to TRBD2. The receptor comes from a human donor in good health. The CDR3 DNA is TGTGCCAGCAGCCAAGATCTGCGGGAGGGGTACAATGAGCAGTTCTTC. It specifies CASSQDLREGYNEQFF.